The rows below give T cell receptor beta chains drawn from one sample of a study of early T cells in non-severe SARS-CoV-2 infection. TCRdb processed the 5' RACE reads anew with MiXCR; each CDR3 protein has one entry. Altogether around 67,000 distinct CDR3 sequences are present, around a tenth being singletons, with the ten largest covering 3.5% to 4%. Material for sequencing was whole blood. The receptors stem from an adult who was a healthcare worker with PCR-confirmed SARS-CoV-2 infection or an uninfected control (not recorded which). The CDR3 runs from the conserved cysteine through the conserved F or W. The order of the fields is V gene, J gene, clone size, D gene, CDR3 DNA, CDR3 protein. The D gene is left open where the match is weak. Part of the rows lack a size; the others show once, few, many or a class for expanded clones.

v_gene: TRBV30; j_gene: TRBJ1-1; abundance: many; d_gene: .; CDR3nt: TGTGCCTGGGTCCCGAACGTCAACACTGAAGCTTTCTTT; CDR3aa: CAWVPNVNTEAFF
v_gene: TRBV7-2; j_gene: TRBJ2-1; abundance: few; d_gene: .; CDR3nt: TGTGCCAGCAGCTCCTTCCTAGCGCACACCTACAATGAGCAGTTCTTC; CDR3aa: CASSSFLAHTYNEQFF
v_gene: TRBV6-6; j_gene: TRBJ1-1; abundance: many; d_gene: TRBD1; CDR3nt: TGTGCCAGCAGTTCCTGGGACAGGGGCTATAACACTGAAGCTTTCTTT; CDR3aa: CASSSWDRGYNTEAFF
v_gene: TRBV12-5; j_gene: TRBJ2-1; abundance: many; d_gene: .; CDR3nt: TGTGCTAGTGGTATAGAAAATGAGCAGTTCTTC; CDR3aa: CASGIENEQFF
v_gene: TRBV11-2; j_gene: TRBJ2-3; abundance: many; d_gene: .; CDR3nt: TGTGCCAGCAGCGTGGGTCAGGGGAATACGCAGTATTTT; CDR3aa: CASSVGQGNTQYF
v_gene: TRBV7-9; j_gene: TRBJ2-3; abundance: few; d_gene: .; CDR3nt: TGTGCCAGCAGCTCCCGGTTTTCTGATACGCAGTATTTT; CDR3aa: CASSSRFSDTQYF
v_gene: TRBV7-9; j_gene: TRBJ2-7; abundance: many; d_gene: .; CDR3nt: TGTGCCAGCAGCTTAGAGTACGGTGGTCCCGGCTCCTACGAGCAGTACTTC; CDR3aa: CASSLEYGGPGSYEQYF
v_gene: TRBV24-1; j_gene: TRBJ2-7; abundance: .; d_gene: .; CDR3nt: TGTGCCACCAGTGATCAGTCCGGCGGATCCTACGAGCAGTACTTC; CDR3aa: CATSDQSGGSYEQYF
v_gene: TRBV5-5; j_gene: TRBJ2-5; abundance: few; d_gene: .; CDR3nt: TGTGCCAGCAGCCGAAATACCCAACAGGGTTATCAAGAGACCCAGTACTTC; CDR3aa: CASSRNTQQGYQETQYF
v_gene: TRBV6-2/TRBV6-3; j_gene: TRBJ1-6; abundance: .; d_gene: TRBD1; CDR3nt: TGTGCCAGCAGTTACTCCGGGACAGGGGTTTCACCCCTCCACTTT; CDR3aa: CASSYSGTGVSPLHF
v_gene: TRBV7-2; j_gene: TRBJ2-7; abundance: few; d_gene: .; CDR3nt: TGTGCCAGCAGCCTCCATAGGGAGCAGTACTTC; CDR3aa: CASSLHREQYF
v_gene: TRBV6-6; j_gene: TRBJ2-5; abundance: .; d_gene: TRBD1; CDR3nt: TGTGCCAGCAGTTCCATTGGACAGGGGTTTTTGGAGACCCAGTACTTC; CDR3aa: CASSSIGQGFLETQYF
v_gene: TRBV11-3; j_gene: TRBJ2-7; abundance: many; d_gene: .; CDR3nt: TGTGCCAGCAGCAACCAAATCTCCTACGAGCAGTACTTC; CDR3aa: CASSNQISYEQYF
v_gene: TRBV7-6; j_gene: TRBJ2-3; abundance: .; d_gene: TRBD2; CDR3nt: TGTGCCAGCAGCCGAGCCGGACTAGCGGGAGGATATACGCAGTATTTT; CDR3aa: CASSRAGLAGGYTQYF
v_gene: TRBV4-2; j_gene: TRBJ1-4; abundance: many; d_gene: .; CDR3nt: TGTGCCAGCAGCCTTGACTACAATGAAAAACTGTTTTTT; CDR3aa: CASSLDYNEKLFF
v_gene: TRBV6-5; j_gene: TRBJ2-4; abundance: .; d_gene: TRBD1; CDR3nt: TGTGCCAGCGGCGTCAGGGGGCTTGGCGCCAAAAACATTCAGTACTTC; CDR3aa: CASGVRGLGAKNIQYF
v_gene: TRBV7-9; j_gene: TRBJ2-5; abundance: many; d_gene: TRBD2; CDR3nt: TGTTCAGCGAGGACTAGCGCGGGCGGAGAGACCCAGTACTTC; CDR3aa: CSARTSAGGETQYF
v_gene: TRBV7-3; j_gene: TRBJ1-1; abundance: many; d_gene: .; CDR3nt: TGTGCCAGCAGCTTGCAGGGCCGCACTGAAGCTTTCTTT; CDR3aa: CASSLQGRTEAFF
v_gene: TRBV3-1; j_gene: TRBJ1-2; abundance: many; d_gene: TRBD1; CDR3nt: TGTGCCAGCGTAAGGCAGGGGGATAACTATGGCTACACCTTC; CDR3aa: CASVRQGDNYGYTF
v_gene: TRBV4-1; j_gene: TRBJ2-7; abundance: .; d_gene: .; CDR3nt: TGCGCCAGCAGTCAGGGGTGGACACCCTCCTACGAGCAGTACTTC; CDR3aa: CASSQGWTPSYEQYF
v_gene: TRBV20-1; j_gene: TRBJ2-7; abundance: .; d_gene: .; CDR3nt: TGCAGTGCTGGAGAGACGCCCGGGCGGTCCGAGCAGTACTTC; CDR3aa: CSAGETPGRSEQYF
v_gene: TRBV2; j_gene: TRBJ2-7; abundance: .; d_gene: .; CDR3nt: TGTGCCAGCAGTGAAGGGGCTTACTGGGAGCAGTACTTC; CDR3aa: CASSEGAYWEQYF
v_gene: TRBV5-5; j_gene: TRBJ2-1; abundance: .; d_gene: TRBD2; CDR3nt: TGTGCCAGCAGCTTATCCGGGACTAGCCTTCATGAGCAGTTCTTC; CDR3aa: CASSLSGTSLHEQFF
v_gene: TRBV29-1; j_gene: TRBJ2-1; abundance: .; d_gene: .; CDR3nt: TGCAGCGTTGAAGATGACGGGGGCTTGAACAATGAGCAGTTCTTC; CDR3aa: CSVEDDGGLNNEQFF
v_gene: TRBV2; j_gene: TRBJ2-5; abundance: .; d_gene: .; CDR3nt: TGTGCCAGCAGTGGGGAGGAAGAGACCCAGTACTTC; CDR3aa: CASSGEEETQYF
v_gene: TRBV5-6; j_gene: TRBJ2-1; abundance: few; d_gene: .; CDR3nt: TGTGCCAGCAGCTCCCCCAGGGACCCCCTCGGCGAGCAGTTCTTC; CDR3aa: CASSSPRDPLGEQFF
v_gene: TRBV6-2/TRBV6-3; j_gene: TRBJ2-7; abundance: many; d_gene: .; CDR3nt: TGTGCCAGCAGTTACCATCGGGAGAGGTACGAGCAGTACTTC; CDR3aa: CASSYHRERYEQYF
v_gene: TRBV19; j_gene: TRBJ2-3; abundance: many; d_gene: .; CDR3nt: TGTGCCAGTCGGTGGAGCGGGACATTAACCGCAGATACGCAGTATTTT; CDR3aa: CASRWSGTLTADTQYF
v_gene: TRBV18; j_gene: TRBJ1-1; abundance: .; d_gene: .; CDR3nt: TGTGCCAGCTCACCTATGGAGTTGGGGAACACTGAAGCTTTCTTT; CDR3aa: CASSPMELGNTEAFF
v_gene: TRBV2; j_gene: TRBJ2-5; abundance: .; d_gene: .; CDR3nt: TGTGCCAGCTTAAGGGGTTGGCAAGAGACCCAGTACTTC; CDR3aa: CASLRGWQETQYF
v_gene: TRBV27; j_gene: TRBJ2-7; abundance: many; d_gene: TRBD2; CDR3nt: TGTGCCAGCAGTTTGGCGGGAGCTAACTACGAGCAGTACTTC; CDR3aa: CASSLAGANYEQYF
v_gene: TRBV6-5; j_gene: TRBJ1-5; abundance: many; d_gene: .; CDR3nt: TGTGCCAGCAGCCCGGGGACCGTTTTTTGGCCCCAGCATTTT; CDR3aa: CASSPGTVFWPQHF
v_gene: TRBV6-1; j_gene: TRBJ1-2; abundance: many; d_gene: .; CDR3nt: TGTGCCAGCAGTGCGGTCCAAACAGTCAACCGTGGGGGCTACACCTTC; CDR3aa: CASSAVQTVNRGGYTF
v_gene: TRBV20-1; j_gene: TRBJ2-3; abundance: few; d_gene: TRBD2; CDR3nt: TGCAGTGCCCACCGTCTAGCGGGGGGCACAGATACGCAGTTTTTT; CDR3aa: CSAHRLAGGTDTQFF
v_gene: TRBV18; j_gene: TRBJ1-1; abundance: few; d_gene: .; CDR3nt: TGTGCCAGCTCACCACGGGGAGGGGCCGAGACTGAAGCTTTCTTT; CDR3aa: CASSPRGGAETEAFF
v_gene: TRBV12-3/TRBV12-4; j_gene: TRBJ1-2; abundance: many; d_gene: .; CDR3nt: TGTGCCAGCAGTCCTGCGGGGGATGGCTACACCTTC; CDR3aa: CASSPAGDGYTF
v_gene: TRBV29-1; j_gene: TRBJ2-3; abundance: many; d_gene: TRBD2; CDR3nt: TGCAGCGTTCTAGCGGGAGACAGAACAGATACGCAGTATTTT; CDR3aa: CSVLAGDRTDTQYF
v_gene: TRBV7-9; j_gene: TRBJ2-6; abundance: .; d_gene: .; CDR3nt: TGTGCCAGCAGACAGAGCTCTGGGGCCAACGTCCTGACTTTC; CDR3aa: CASRQSSGANVLTF
v_gene: TRBV10-1; j_gene: TRBJ2-2; abundance: .; d_gene: .; CDR3nt: TGCGCCAGCACCTTTCGTACCGGGGAGCTGTTTTTT; CDR3aa: CASTFRTGELFF
v_gene: TRBV5-6; j_gene: TRBJ1-2; abundance: many; d_gene: TRBD1; CDR3nt: TGTGCCAGCAGCTTCACAGGGGGCGCGGACTATGGCTACACCTTC; CDR3aa: CASSFTGGADYGYTF
v_gene: TRBV4-1; j_gene: TRBJ2-4; abundance: many; d_gene: TRBD2; CDR3nt: TGCGCCAGCAGCCAACCAGGACTAGCCAAAGCCAAAAACATTCAGTACTTC; CDR3aa: CASSQPGLAKAKNIQYF
v_gene: TRBV6-4; j_gene: TRBJ2-3; abundance: many; d_gene: TRBD2; CDR3nt: TGTGCCAGCAGCACTAGCGGAGTCACAGATACGCAGTATTTT; CDR3aa: CASSTSGVTDTQYF
v_gene: TRBV29-1; j_gene: TRBJ2-5; abundance: few; d_gene: .; CDR3nt: TGCAGCGTTGAAGACCAGGGGACCCAGTACTTC; CDR3aa: CSVEDQGTQYF
v_gene: TRBV7-2; j_gene: TRBJ2-1; abundance: .; d_gene: .; CDR3nt: TGTGCCAGCAGCTTAATAGAGTGGGGTTCCTACAATGAGCAGTTCTTC; CDR3aa: CASSLIEWGSYNEQFF
v_gene: TRBV6-5; j_gene: TRBJ1-1; abundance: few; d_gene: .; CDR3nt: TGTGCCAGCACCCTAGCTGGGGGAAACACTGAAGCTTTCTTT; CDR3aa: CASTLAGGNTEAFF
v_gene: TRBV10-2; j_gene: TRBJ1-5; abundance: .; d_gene: .; CDR3nt: TGCGCCAGCAGTTATCAGGGGATAGGGCAGCCCCAGCATTTT; CDR3aa: CASSYQGIGQPQHF
v_gene: TRBV14; j_gene: TRBJ1-2; abundance: many; d_gene: TRBD1; CDR3nt: TGTGCCAGCAGTTGGTCCGGGACAGGGGGAGGCTACACCTTC; CDR3aa: CASSWSGTGGGYTF
v_gene: TRBV29-1; j_gene: TRBJ2-5; abundance: many; d_gene: TRBD1; CDR3nt: TGCAGCGTTGTCGGACAGGACGGAGAGACCCAGTACTTC; CDR3aa: CSVVGQDGETQYF
v_gene: TRBV11-3; j_gene: TRBJ2-3; abundance: once; d_gene: .; CDR3nt: TGTGCCAGCAGCTCTTCCCAGGGGCAGTATTTT; CDR3aa: CASSSSQGQYF